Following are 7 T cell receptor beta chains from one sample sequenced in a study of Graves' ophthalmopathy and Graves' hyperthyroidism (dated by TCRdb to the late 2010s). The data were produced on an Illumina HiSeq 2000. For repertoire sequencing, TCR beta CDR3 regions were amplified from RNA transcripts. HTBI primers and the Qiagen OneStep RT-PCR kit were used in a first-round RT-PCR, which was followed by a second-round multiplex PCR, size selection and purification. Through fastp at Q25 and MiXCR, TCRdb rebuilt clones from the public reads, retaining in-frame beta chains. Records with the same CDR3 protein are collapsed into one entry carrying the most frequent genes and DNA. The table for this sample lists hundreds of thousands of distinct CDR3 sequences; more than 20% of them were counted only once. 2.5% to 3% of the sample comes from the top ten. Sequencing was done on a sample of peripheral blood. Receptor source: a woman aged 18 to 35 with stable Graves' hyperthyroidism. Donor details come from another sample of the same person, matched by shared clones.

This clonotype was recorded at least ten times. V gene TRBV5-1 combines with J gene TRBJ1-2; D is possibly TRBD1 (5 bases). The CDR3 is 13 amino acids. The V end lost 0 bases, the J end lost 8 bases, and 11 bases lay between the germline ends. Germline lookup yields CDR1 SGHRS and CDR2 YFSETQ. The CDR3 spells CASSLEPTGGYTF. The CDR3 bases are TGCGCCAGCAGCTTGGAGCCTACAGGCGGCTACACCTTC.

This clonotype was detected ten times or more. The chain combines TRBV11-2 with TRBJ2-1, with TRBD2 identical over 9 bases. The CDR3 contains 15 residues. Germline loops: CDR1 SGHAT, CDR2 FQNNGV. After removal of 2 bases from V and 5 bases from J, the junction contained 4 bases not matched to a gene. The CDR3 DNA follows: TGTGCCAGCAGCTTAAGCGGGAGGCAGGACAATGAGCAGTTCTTC. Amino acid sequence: CASSLSGRQDNEQFF.

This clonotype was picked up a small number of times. CDR3 nucleotide sequence: TGTGCCAGCAGTTCCTCACCGGGACAGGGGCCCTACGAGCAGTACTTC. Residues: CASSSSPGQGPYEQYF. The chain couples TRBV6-5 to TRBJ2-7; the match to TRBD1 covers 10 bases. Germline V gives CDR1 MNHEY, CDR2 SVGAGI. The V segment lost 4 bases and the J segment 2 bases; nucleotides outside the gene matches: 8. This CDR3 comprises 16 residues.

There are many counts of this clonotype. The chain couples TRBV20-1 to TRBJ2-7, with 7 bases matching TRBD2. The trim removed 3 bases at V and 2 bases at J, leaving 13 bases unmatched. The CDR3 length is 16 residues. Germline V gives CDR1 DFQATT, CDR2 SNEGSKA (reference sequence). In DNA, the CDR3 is TGCAGTGCTAGTAAAAGTAGCGGAGCGGGACCCTACGAGCAGTACTTC. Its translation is CSASKSSGAGPYEQYF.

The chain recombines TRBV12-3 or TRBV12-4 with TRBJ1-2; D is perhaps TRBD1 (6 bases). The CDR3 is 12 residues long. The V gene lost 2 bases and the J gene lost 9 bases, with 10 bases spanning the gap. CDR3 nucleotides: TGTGCCAGCAGTTTACAGGGGTCGAGCTACACCTTC. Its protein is CASSLQGSSYTF.

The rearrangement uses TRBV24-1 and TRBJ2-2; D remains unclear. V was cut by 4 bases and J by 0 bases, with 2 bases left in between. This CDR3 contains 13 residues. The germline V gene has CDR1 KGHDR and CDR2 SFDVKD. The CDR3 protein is CATSDPNTGELFF. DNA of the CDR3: TGTGCCACCAGTGACCCGAACACCGGGGAGCTGTTTTTT.

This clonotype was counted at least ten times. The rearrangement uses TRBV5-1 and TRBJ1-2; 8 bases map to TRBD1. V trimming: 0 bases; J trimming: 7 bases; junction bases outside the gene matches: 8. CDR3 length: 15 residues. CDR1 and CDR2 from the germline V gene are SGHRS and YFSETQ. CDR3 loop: CASSLVGQGESGYTF. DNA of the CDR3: TGCGCCAGCAGCTTGGTCGGACAGGGTGAAAGTGGCTACACCTTC.